This entry is about one TCR beta chain. The antigen is not known. The sample comes from a study of cytomegalovirus exposure and HLA in healthy donors. PCR employed 60 Vbeta and 13 Jbeta primers. Assay: immunoSEQ multiplex PCR; the TCRdb copy retains only in-frame clones and omits some. The repertoire holds roughly 200,000 clones, with over 65% as singletons. Whole-study findings and limits: Later analysis reportedly placed an Asian-associated ancestry cluster below the roughly 640-donor mean in N-insertions. Accounts indicate the classifier identified cytomegalovirus status with strong specificity and sensitivity.

Germline CDR1 reads SGHRS; CDR2 reads YFSETQ. The CDR3 covers 15 residues. Trimming took off 1 base at V and 2 bases at J, with 9 bases between the two ends. J is TRBJ2-2 and V is TRBV5-1; the D gene is possibly TRBD1 (5 bases). Sequencing was done on a sample of PBMCs. This clonotype was sampled from a man between 18 and 35 years old in good health and CMV-seronegative. The CDR3 sequence: CASSLSTVNTGELFF. For the CDR3, the DNA is TGCGCCAGCAGCTTGTCGACAGTAAACACCGGGGAGCTGTTTTTT.